Below, one T cell receptor (beta chain) is given with its context. What it binds is not known. The data are from a study of Ad26.COV2.S vaccination and SARS-CoV-2 variants. Study results and limitations: For non-spike TCRs, breadth in vaccine recipients resembled that in placebo recipients.

CDR1 and CDR2 from the germline V gene are SEHNR and FQNEAQ (reference sequence). CDR3 length equals 10 residues. V gave up 5 bases and J gave up 7 bases, with 3 bases separating them. Treatment denoted: approximately 18 received Ad26.COV2.S at low or high dose, single or two shots; about 5 received placebo; per-sample allocation not given. The samples were gathered on day 63 after the first injection of vaccine or placebo. The vaccine delivered Wuhan-strain SARS-CoV-2 spike through an Ad26 vector. Clones were read by immunoSEQ multiplex PCR, and TCRdb kept only the in-frame ones, dropping some. Seen here are approximately 420,000 clones, less than 90% observed once, and the top ten hold roughly 3%.

This TCR was recovered from a person aged 18-65 years who received the Ad26.COV2.S COVID-19 vaccine or a placebo. The V and J genes are TRBV7-9 and TRBJ2-1; D call uncertain. Source: peripheral blood, taken in a trial of Ad26.COV2.S vaccine versus placebo. The CDR3 protein is CASSKNEQFF. Here the CDR3 DNA reads TGTGCCAGCAGCAAGAATGAGCAGTTCTTC.